A single sample gave rise to the 17 T cell receptor beta chains below, sequenced in a study of Ad26.COV2.S vaccination and SARS-CoV-2 variants. Only in-frame clones appear in the TCRdb table, and some are missing; sequencing was by immunoSEQ multiplex PCR. The data contain around 350,000 clones, roughly 94% of them seen just once; the ten biggest clones take up under 5%. The specimen was peripheral blood, collected after recovery from COVID-19. These receptors came from a human donor who had recovered from COVID-19.

The chain carries TRBV5-4 and TRBJ2-7; 7 positions agree with TRBD2. The CDR3 is 13 amino acids. The germline gives CDR1 SGHNT, CDR2 YYREEE (reference sequence). Losses at the gene ends were 3 bases for V and 2 bases for J; bases not matched to a gene: 2. DNA of the CDR3: TGTGCCAGCAGCTGGGGGGGGACCTACGAGCAGTACTTC. Amino acid sequence: CASSWGGTYEQYF.

The chain combines TRBV4-1 with TRBJ2-7; TRBD2 matches 8 bases. The CDR3 runs 17 residues. CDR1 MGHRA and CDR2 YSYEKL come from the germline V gene. J gave up 2 bases and V 4 bases, and 13 bases lay outside the gene matches. CDR3: CASSLGRRSGGPYEQYF. The CDR3 region has the DNA TGCGCCAGCAGCCTTGGAAGGAGGAGCGGGGGACCCTACGAGCAGTACTTC.

Written as DNA, the CDR3 is TGTGCCAGCAGCGTGACTAGATCGGGCCCCCAAGAGACCCAGTACTTC. Its translation is CASSVTRSGPQETQYF. The chain uses TRBV2 and TRBJ2-5; a possible D gene is TRBD2 (6 bases). V was pared by 6 bases and J by 1 base, with 18 bases between. The CDR3 length is 16 residues. Looked up from germline, CDR1 is SNHLY and CDR2 is FYNNEI.

V is TRBV9 and J is TRBJ1-3, with D possibly being TRBD1 (5 bases). V was cut by 4 bases and J by 3 bases, with 17 bases left in between. There are 16 residues in the CDR3. Germline-derived CDR1 and CDR2 are SGDLS and YYNGEE. CDR3 amino acids: CASSRGGGAHGNTIYF. CDR3 in DNA: TGTGCCAGCAGCCGCGGAGGAGGGGCGCATGGAAACACCATATATTTT.

The J gene is TRBJ1-6, the V gene TRBV5-8; 7 bases line up with TRBD1. The CDR3 is made up of 15 amino acids. Per germline, CDR1 SGHTS and CDR2 YDEGEE. Losses at the gene ends were 4 bases for V and 10 bases for J; bases not matched to a gene: 11. The DNA of the CDR3 is TGTGCCAGCAGCGACGACAGGGTGTTAGGGTCACCCCTCCACTTT. Its protein product is CASSDDRVLGSPLHF.

This clone was recorded a few times. The chain combines TRBV3-1 (or the pseudogene TRBV3-2) with TRBJ1-6; 8 positions match TRBD1. After removal of 4 bases from V and 8 bases from J, the junction contained 10 bases not matched to a gene. The CDR3 extends over 16 amino acids. Per germline, CDR1 LGHDT and CDR2 YNNKEL (reference sequence). This CDR3 is CASSLRQGRSDSPLHF. The CDR3 DNA is TGTGCCAGCAGCCTTCGACAGGGGAGGAGTGATTCACCCCTCCACTTT.

The chain joins TRBV7-2 to TRBJ1-2; perhaps TRBD1 as D (5 bases). V was trimmed by 6 bases and J by 2 bases, leaving 16 bases between them. Germline V gives CDR1 SGHTA, CDR2 FQGNSA. This CDR3 has 15 residues. In DNA, the CDR3 is TGTGCCAGCAGTTCCCGAGGGGTTTGGAACTATGGCTACACCTTC. This encodes CASSSRGVWNYGYTF.

V is TRBV6-1 and J is TRBJ1-1; D is unclear. V dropped 3 bases and J dropped 2 bases, with 7 bases sitting between them. CDR3 length equals 13 residues. Germline CDR1 reads MNHNS; CDR2 reads SASEGT. In DNA form, the CDR3 reads TGTGCCAGCAGTGAGGTCCTCAACACTGAAGCTTTCTTT. Protein sequence: CASSEVLNTEAFF.

With respect to this clone: Other DNA variants within this sample encode the same CDR3. The chain joins TRBV6-5 to TRBJ1-5; no clear D gene. Trimming shortened V by 0 bases and J by 2 bases, and 5 bases separated the two germline ends. Germline loops: CDR1 MNHEY, CDR2 SVGAGI. The CDR3 spans 14 residues. In DNA, the CDR3 is TGTGCCAGCAGTTACTCAGGAGGCAATCAGCCCCAGCATTTT. This encodes CASSYSGGNQPQHF.

V usage is TRBV5-4 and J usage is TRBJ1-3, with 9 bases lining up with TRBD1. In germline, CDR1 is SGHNT, CDR2 YYREEE (reference sequence). Germline trimming cut 4 bases from V and 3 bases from J; bases unmatched to any gene: 8. The CDR3 runs to 16 residues. The CDR3 loop is CASSHLDRGLGNTIYF. Here the CDR3 DNA reads TGTGCCAGCAGCCACCTGGACAGGGGTCTTGGAAACACCATATATTTT.

CDR3 protein: CASSPVGAGGSKEQYF. The CDR3, as DNA: TGTGCCAGCAGTCCGGTAGGGGCGGGGGGCTCTAAGGAGCAGTACTTC. This chain uses TRBV25-1 with TRBJ2-7, with 8 nucleotides matching TRBD2. Trimming took 5 bases from V and 7 from J; bases not matched to a gene: 16. Germline values: CDR1 MGHDK, CDR2 SYGVNS. The CDR3 spans 16 residues.

The chain carries TRBV3-1 (or the pseudogene TRBV3-2) and TRBJ1-2; 7 bases line up with TRBD1. Germline-derived CDR1 and CDR2 are LGHDT and YNNKEL (reference sequence). The V gene end was trimmed by 2 bases and the J gene end by 3 bases; junction bases not matched to a gene: 3. This CDR3 region has 14 residues. This chain's CDR3 is CASSQTTGDYGYTF. The CDR3 DNA is TGTGCCAGCAGCCAAACTACAGGGGACTATGGCTACACCTTC.

The gene calls are TRBV27 and TRBJ1-2; 7 bases fit TRBD1. The V segment lost 5 bases and the J segment 4 bases; nucleotides outside the gene matches: 13. The CDR3 totals 16 residues. Per germline, CDR1 MNHEY and CDR2 SMNVEV (reference sequence). The CDR3 DNA reads as TGTGCCAGCAGTCAAACCGGGACAGTGTACCTCTATGGCTACACCTTC. Its translation: CASSQTGTVYLYGYTF.

The chain couples TRBV9 to TRBJ2-3; 8 bases agree with TRBD2. CDR1 and CDR2 (germline): SGDLS, YYNGEE. The J segment lost 3 bases and the V segment lost 0 bases, leaving 6 bases of the junction unmatched. The length of the CDR3 is 16 residues. The CDR3 bases are TGTGCCAGCAGCGTAGGGTGGACGGGGGGGACAGATACGCAGTATTTT. Translating gives CASSVGWTGGTDTQYF.

The CDR3 is CACRNPGTDTQYF. The DNA for the CDR3 is TGTGCTTGCCGTAACCCCGGCACAGATACGCAGTATTTT. V and J are TRBV27 and TRBJ2-3; D is ambiguous. There are 13 residues in the CDR3. Looked up from germline, CDR1 is MNHEY and CDR2 is SMNVEV (reference sequence).

The V and J genes are TRBV9 and TRBJ1-1; no definite D call. V was cut by 0 bases and J by 2 bases, with 8 bases left in between. The CDR3 has 14 amino acids. Germline V lookup: CDR1 SGDLS, CDR2 YYNGEE. The DNA of the CDR3 is TGTGCCAGCAGCGTAGGGCAGCCCAACACTGAAGCTTTCTTT. It is translated as CASSVGQPNTEAFF.

CDR3 protein: CASSLTGTQETQYF. CDR3 coding DNA: TGTGCCAGCAGCTTAACAGGGACCCAAGAGACCCAGTACTTC. The chain couples TRBV7-3 to TRBJ2-5; the D gene could be TRBD1 or TRBD2 (5 bases each). This CDR3 is built from 14 residues. Germline V gene data show CDR1 as SGHTA and CDR2 as FQGTGA. Trimming left V 0 bases short and J 1 base short, with 6 bases between.